This T cell receptor (beta chain) was identified during a study of cytomegalovirus exposure and HLA in healthy donors. CDR3 size: 18 residues. Germline CDR1 and CDR2: SGHRS and YFSETQ. The junction had 10 bases not matched to a gene; V was cut back by 4 bases and J by 0 bases. PCR was performed using 60 Vbeta and 13 Jbeta primers. Profiling relied on immunoSEQ multiplex PCR, and the TCRdb table lists in-frame clones only, not all of them. The sample carries approximately 170,000 clones, roughly 80% recorded once. The sequence was collected from a female donor in good health and CMV-seronegative. The sequenced sample was PBMCs. This rearrangement joins TRBV5-1 to TRBJ2-6; 7 nucleotides agree with TRBD1. As DNA, the CDR3 is TGCGCCAGCAGCCCGATCGGGACAGATAGCTCTGGGGCCAACGTCCTGACTTTC. Translation: CASSPIGTDSSGANVLTF.